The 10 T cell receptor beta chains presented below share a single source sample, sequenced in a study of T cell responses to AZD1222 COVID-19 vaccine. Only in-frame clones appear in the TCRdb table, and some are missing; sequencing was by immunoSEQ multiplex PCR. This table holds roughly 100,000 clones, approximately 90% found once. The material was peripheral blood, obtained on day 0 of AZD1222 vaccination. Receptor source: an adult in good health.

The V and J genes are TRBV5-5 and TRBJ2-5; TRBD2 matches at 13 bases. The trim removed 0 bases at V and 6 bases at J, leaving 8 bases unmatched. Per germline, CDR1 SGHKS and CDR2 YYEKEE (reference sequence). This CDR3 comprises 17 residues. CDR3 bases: TGTGCCAGCAGCTTGGCGCCGGGGACTAGCGGGGTGCAGACCCAGTACTTC. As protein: CASSLAPGTSGVQTQYF.

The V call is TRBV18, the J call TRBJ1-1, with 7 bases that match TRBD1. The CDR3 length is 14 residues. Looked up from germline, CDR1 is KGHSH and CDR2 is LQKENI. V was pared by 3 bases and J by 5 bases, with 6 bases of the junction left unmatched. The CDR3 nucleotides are TGTGCCAGCTCACCTGACAGGGTGGGTACTGAAGCTTTCTTT. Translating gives CASSPDRVGTEAFF. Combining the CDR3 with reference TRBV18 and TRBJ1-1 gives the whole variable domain NAGVMQNPRHLVRRRGQEARLRCSPMKGHSHVYWYRQLPEEGLKFMVYLQKENIIDESGMPKERFSAEFPKEGPSILRIQQVVRGDSAAYFCASSPDRVGTEAFFGQGTRLTVV.

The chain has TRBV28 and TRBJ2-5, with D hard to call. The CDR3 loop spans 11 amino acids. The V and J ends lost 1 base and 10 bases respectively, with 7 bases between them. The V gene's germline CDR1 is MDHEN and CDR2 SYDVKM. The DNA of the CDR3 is TGTGCCAGCAGTTTATCAACAGACCAGTACTTC. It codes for CASSLSTDQYF.

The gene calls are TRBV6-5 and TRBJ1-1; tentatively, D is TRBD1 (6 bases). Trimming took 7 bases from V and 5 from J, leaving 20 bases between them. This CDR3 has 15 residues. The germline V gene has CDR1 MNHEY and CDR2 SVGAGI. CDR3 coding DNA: TGTGCCAGCATCTGGGTAACAGGGTCCAGGACTGAAGCTTTCTTT. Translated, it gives CASIWVTGSRTEAFF.

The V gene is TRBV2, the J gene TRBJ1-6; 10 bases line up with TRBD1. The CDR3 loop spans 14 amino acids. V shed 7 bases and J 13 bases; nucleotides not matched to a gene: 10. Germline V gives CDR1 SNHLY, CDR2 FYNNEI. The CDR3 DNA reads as TGTGCCAGCAAGGGACAGGGGAATTTATCCCCCCTCCACTTT. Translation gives CASKGQGNLSPLHF.

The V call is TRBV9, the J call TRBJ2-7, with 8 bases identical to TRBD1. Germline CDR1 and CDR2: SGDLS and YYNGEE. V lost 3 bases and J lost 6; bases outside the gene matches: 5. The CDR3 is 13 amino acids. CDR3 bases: TGTGCCAGCAGCGCCCGGGACAGGTCCGAGCAGTACTTC. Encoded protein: CASSARDRSEQYF.

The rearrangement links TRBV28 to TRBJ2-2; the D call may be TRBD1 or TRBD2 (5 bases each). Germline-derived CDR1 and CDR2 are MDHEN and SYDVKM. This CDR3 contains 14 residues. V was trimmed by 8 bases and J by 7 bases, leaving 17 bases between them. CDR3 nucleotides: TGTGCCAGCGCCGGACATGAGGGAGTCGGGGAGCTGTTTTTT. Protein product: CASAGHEGVGELFF.

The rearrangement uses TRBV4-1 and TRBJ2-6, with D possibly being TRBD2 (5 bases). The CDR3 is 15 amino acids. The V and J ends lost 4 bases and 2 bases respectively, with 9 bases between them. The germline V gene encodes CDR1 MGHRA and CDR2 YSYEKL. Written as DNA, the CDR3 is TGCGCCAGCAGCCCGGAGAGGGCTGGGGCCAACGTCCTGACTTTC. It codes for CASSPERAGANVLTF.

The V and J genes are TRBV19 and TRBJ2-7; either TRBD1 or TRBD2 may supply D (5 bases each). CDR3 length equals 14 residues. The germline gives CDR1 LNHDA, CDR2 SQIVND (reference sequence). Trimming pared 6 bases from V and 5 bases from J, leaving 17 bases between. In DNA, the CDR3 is TGTGCCAGTAGCCCACGTGGGGGACCCGACGAGCAGTACTTC. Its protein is CASSPRGGPDEQYF.

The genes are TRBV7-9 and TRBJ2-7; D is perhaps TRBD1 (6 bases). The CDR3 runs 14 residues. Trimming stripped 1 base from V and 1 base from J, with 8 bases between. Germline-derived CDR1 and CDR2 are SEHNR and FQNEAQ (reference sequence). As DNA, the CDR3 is TGTGCCAGCAGCTTAGTCGACAGGTCCTACGAGCAGTACTTC. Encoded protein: CASSLVDRSYEQYF.